This T cell receptor beta chain was sequenced during a study of cytomegalovirus exposure and HLA in healthy donors. About the research overall: A subsequent analysis reported that the roughly 120 validation repertoires were produced on the same platform that had also been used for the 600 to 700 first-cohort repertoires. Study-level points and caveats: The authors listed 150 or so TCR beta chains as cytomegalovirus-associated. Usually a TCR sequence was rare, but some public TCRs were found in many donors.

V lost 6 bases to trimming and J lost 8 bases; unmatched junction nucleotides: 18. Germline CDR1 and CDR2: MDHEN and SYDVKM. The length of the CDR3 is 17 residues. To note about this clone: As yet, its antigen is unknown.

Assay: immunoSEQ multiplex PCR; the TCRdb copy retains only in-frame clones and omits some. Of around 160,000 clones listed, 80% to 85% are singletons. The chain carries TRBV28 and TRBJ1-2; 10 bases fit TRBD1. The clonotype was recovered from a man aged 30 to 39 in good health and CMV-seropositive. The source material was PBMCs. The DNA for the CDR3 is TGTGCCAGCAGATCCCCTGGGGACAGGGGCAGCGGGGGCGGCTACACCTTC. Its protein is CASRSPGDRGSGGGYTF.